This T cell receptor beta chain was observed in a study of control samples from healthy donors and cancer patients (TCRdb year 2020). The method behind the library was the immunoSEQ multiplex PCR assay. Drawn from immuneACCESS, this table holds only the in-frame rearrangements with V and J called that TCRdb kept. Clones are partly lost; checked studies trace under half to an unresolved V gene and leave the rest unexplained. The sample table shows under 200,000 clones, and just over 95% are seen once. The top ten hold 1% of the sample. The CDR3, cysteine through phenylalanine, is 16 amino acids long. Only CDR3 DNA is held: 48 bases, read in frame from base 1. Here V drops 1 base and J drops 9 bases, and the junction holds 11 bases not matched to any gene. The germline V gene yields MGHDK for CDR1 and SYGVNS for CDR2. A note on this clone: Its antigen is currently not known. No base qualities exist here, and no much larger clone lies one base off it.

This TCR was sampled from a woman aged 30 to 39 in good health. The V and J genes are TRBV25-1 and TRBJ2-1; 8 junctional bases match TRBD2. The source material was blood. The CDR3: CASSESGTSISTEQFF. The DNA sequence follows: TGTGCCAGCAGTGAATCCGGGACTAGTATTTCCACTGAGCAGTTCTTC.